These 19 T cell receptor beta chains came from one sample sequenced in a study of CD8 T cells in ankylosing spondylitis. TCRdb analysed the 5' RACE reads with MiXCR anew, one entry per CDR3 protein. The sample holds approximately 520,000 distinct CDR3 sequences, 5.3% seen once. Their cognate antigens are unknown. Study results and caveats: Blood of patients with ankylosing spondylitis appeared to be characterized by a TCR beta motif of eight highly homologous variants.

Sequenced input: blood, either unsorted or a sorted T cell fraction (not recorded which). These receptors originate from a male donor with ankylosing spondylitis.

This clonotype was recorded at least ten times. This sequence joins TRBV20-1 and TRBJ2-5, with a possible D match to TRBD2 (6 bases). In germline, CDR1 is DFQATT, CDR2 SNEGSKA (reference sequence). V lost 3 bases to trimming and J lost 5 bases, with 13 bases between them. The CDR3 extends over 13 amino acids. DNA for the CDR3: TGCAGTGCTAGTTTAGCGGCGCTGGAGACCCAGTACTTC. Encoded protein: CSASLAALETQYF.

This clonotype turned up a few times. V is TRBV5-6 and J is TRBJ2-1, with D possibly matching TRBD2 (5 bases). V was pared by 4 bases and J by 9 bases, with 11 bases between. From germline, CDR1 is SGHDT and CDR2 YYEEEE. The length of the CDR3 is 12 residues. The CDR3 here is CASSGSRFEQFF. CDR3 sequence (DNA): TGTGCCAGCAGCGGGAGTAGGTTTGAGCAGTTCTTC.

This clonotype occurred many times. CDR3 in amino acids: CASRRTGTYEQYF. DNA of the CDR3: TGTGCCAGCAGGAGGACAGGGACCTACGAGCAGTACTTC. This chain links TRBV6-1 with TRBJ2-7; 8 nucleotides match TRBD1. V gave up 6 bases and J gave up 2 bases; unmatched junction bases: 3. CDR3 length equals 13 residues. Germline V gene lookup returns CDR1 MNHNS and CDR2 SASEGT.

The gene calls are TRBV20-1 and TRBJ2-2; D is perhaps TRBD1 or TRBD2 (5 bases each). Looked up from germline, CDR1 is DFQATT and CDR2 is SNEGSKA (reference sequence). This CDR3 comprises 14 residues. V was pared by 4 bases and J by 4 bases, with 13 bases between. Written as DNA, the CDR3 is TGCAGTGCTAATGGGGGTAGGAGCACCGGGGAGCTGTTTTTT. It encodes CSANGGRSTGELFF.

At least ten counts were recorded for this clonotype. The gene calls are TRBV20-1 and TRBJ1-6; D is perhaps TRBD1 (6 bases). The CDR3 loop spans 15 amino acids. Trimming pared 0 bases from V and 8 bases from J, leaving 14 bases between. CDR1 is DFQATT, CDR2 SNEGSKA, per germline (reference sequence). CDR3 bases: TGCAGTGCTAGAGATCGGGGCAGGGGATATTCACCCCTCCACTTT. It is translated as CSARDRGRGYSPLHF.

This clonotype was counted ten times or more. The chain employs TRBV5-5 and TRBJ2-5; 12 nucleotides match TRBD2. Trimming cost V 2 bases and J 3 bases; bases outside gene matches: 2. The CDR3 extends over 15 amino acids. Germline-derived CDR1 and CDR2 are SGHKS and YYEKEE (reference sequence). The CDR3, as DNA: TGTGCCAGCAGCTTTCCTAGCGGGGGGGAAGAGACCCAGTACTTC. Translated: CASSFPSGGEETQYF.

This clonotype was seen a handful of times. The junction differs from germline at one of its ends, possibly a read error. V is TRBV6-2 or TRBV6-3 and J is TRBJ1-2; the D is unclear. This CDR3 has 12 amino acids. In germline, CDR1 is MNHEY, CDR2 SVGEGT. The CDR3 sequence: CASSGPGYRYTF. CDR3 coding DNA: TGTGCCAGCAGTGGGCCAGGCTATCGCTACACCTTC.

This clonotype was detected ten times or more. CDR3 protein: CASSFGSSGANVLTF. CDR3 sequence (DNA): TGTGCCAGCAGTTTCGGGAGCTCTGGGGCCAACGTCCTGACTTTC. The rearrangement links TRBV12-3 or TRBV12-4 to TRBJ2-6; D might be TRBD2 (6 bases). This CDR3 spans 15 amino acids. Trimming shortened V by 3 bases and J by 0 bases, and 6 bases separated the two germline ends.

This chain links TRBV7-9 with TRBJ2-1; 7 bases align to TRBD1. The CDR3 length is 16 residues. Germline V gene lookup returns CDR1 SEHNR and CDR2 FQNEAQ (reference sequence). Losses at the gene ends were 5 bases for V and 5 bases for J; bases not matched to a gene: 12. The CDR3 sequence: CASSRRFRGSNNEQFF. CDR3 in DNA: TGTGCCAGCAGCCGCCGGTTCAGGGGGTCCAACAATGAGCAGTTCTTC.

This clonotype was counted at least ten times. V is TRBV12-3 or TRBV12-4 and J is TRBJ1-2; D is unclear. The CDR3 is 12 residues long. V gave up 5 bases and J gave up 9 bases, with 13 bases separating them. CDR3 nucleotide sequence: TGTGCCAGCAGTCCTACGACATGGCGCTACACCTTC. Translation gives CASSPTTWRYTF.

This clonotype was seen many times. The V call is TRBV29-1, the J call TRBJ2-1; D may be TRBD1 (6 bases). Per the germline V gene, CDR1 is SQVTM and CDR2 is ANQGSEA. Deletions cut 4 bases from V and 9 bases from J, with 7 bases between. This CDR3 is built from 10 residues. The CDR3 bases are TGCAGCGTTGGCAGGGGTGAGCAGTTCTTC. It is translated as CSVGRGEQFF.

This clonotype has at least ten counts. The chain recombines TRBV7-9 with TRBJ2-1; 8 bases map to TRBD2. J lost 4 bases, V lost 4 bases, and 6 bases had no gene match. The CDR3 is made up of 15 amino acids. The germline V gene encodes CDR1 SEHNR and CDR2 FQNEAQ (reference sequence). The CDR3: CASSYGLADYNEQFF. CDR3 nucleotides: TGTGCCAGCAGCTACGGACTAGCAGATTACAATGAGCAGTTCTTC. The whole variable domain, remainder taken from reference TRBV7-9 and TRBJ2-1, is DTGVSQNPRHKITKRGQNVTFRCDPISEHNRLYWYRQTLGQGPEFLTYFQNEAQLEKSRLLSDRFSAERPKGSFSTLEIQRTEQGDSAMYLCASSYGLADYNEQFFGPGTRLTVL.

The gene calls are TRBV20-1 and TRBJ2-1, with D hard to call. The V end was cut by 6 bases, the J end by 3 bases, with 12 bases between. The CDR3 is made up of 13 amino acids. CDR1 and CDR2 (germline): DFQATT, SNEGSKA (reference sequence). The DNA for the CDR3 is TGCAGTGCCAAGGGTCGAGTCTACAATGAGCAGTTCTTC. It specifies CSAKGRVYNEQFF.

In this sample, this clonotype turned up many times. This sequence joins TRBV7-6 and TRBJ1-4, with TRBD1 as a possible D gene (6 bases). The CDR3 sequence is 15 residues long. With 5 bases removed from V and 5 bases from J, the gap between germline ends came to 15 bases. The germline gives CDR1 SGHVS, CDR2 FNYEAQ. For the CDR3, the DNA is TGTGCCAGCAGCCCACGCACAGGGAGGAATGAAAAACTGTTTTTT. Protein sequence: CASSPRTGRNEKLFF. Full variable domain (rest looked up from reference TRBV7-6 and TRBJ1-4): GAGVSQSPRYKVTKRGQDVALRCDPISGHVSLYWYRQALGQGPEFLTYFNYEAQQDKSGLPNDRFSAERPEGSISTLTIQRTEQRDSAMYRCASSPRTGRNEKLFFGSGTQLSVL.

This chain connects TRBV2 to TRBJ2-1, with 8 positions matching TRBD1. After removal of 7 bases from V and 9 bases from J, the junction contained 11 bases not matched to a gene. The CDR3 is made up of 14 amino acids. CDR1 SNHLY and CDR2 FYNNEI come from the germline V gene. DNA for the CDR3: TGTGCCAGCACCTTAGACAGGGGCTTGGTTGAGCAGTTCTTC. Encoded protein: CASTLDRGLVEQFF.

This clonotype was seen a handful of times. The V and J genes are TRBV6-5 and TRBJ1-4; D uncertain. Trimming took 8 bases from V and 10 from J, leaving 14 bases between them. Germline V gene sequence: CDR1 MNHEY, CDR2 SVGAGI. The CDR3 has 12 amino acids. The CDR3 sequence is CASLGSFGKLFF. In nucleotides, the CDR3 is TGTGCCAGCTTAGGAAGTTTTGGAAAACTGTTTTTT.

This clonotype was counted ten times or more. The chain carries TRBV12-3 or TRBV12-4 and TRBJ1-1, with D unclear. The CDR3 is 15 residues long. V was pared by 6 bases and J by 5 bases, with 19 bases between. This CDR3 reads CASSPPATGYTEAFF. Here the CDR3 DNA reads TGTGCCAGCAGCCCCCCAGCCACGGGTTATACTGAAGCTTTCTTT.

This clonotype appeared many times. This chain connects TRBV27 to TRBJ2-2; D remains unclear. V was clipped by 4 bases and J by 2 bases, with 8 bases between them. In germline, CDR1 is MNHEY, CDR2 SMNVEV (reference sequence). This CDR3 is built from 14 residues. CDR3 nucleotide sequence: TGTGCCAGCAGTTGGTTTACAAACACCGGGGAGCTGTTTTTT. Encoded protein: CASSWFTNTGELFF.

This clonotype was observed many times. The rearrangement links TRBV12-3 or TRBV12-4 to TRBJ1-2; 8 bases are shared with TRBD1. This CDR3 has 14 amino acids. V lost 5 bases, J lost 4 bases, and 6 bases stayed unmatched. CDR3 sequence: CASSPPGTGYGYTF. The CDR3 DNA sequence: TGTGCCAGCAGTCCACCCGGGACAGGCTATGGCTACACCTTC.